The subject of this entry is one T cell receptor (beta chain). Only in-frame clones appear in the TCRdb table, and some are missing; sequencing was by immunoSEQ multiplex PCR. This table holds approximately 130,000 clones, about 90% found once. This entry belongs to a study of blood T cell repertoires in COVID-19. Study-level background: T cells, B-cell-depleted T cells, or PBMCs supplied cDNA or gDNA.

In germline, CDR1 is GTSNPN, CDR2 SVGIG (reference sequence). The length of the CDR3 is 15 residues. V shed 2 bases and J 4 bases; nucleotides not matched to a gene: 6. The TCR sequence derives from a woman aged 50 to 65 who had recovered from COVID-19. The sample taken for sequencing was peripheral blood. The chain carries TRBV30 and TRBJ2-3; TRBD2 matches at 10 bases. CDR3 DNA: TGTGCCTGGAGTAGGCTAGCGGGAGCATCAGATACGCAGTATTTT. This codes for CAWSRLAGASDTQYF.